This T cell receptor (beta chain) derives from a study of blood T cells in healthy people across ages. Through a sample-barcoded 5' primer and a J-beta primer mix, a second PCR was run for roughly 6 to 12 cycles. TCRdb reprocessed the 5' RACE reads via MiXCR and lists one record per CDR3 protein. The data hold under 700,000 distinct CDR3 sequences, with approximately 25% observed a single time. Comment on this clonotype: Its antigen is not identified.

The donors, aged roughly 6 to 90, were healthy Caucasians from Russia. Germline values: CDR1 SQVTM, CDR2 ANQGSEA. The CDR3 is 12 residues long. V gave up 5 bases and J gave up 0 bases, with 7 bases separating them. General study results and limits: As naive T cell percentage varied, TCR beta diversity correlated strongly with it.

These same records also appear under a second study, on T cells of mothers and their children. As reported in that work: The people who donated were three healthy Caucasian mothers and their six children. Second-PCR primer M1S introduced sample barcodes and 2-4 random nucleotides.

The V gene is TRBV29-1, the J gene TRBJ1-1; no clear D. The receptor comes from a boy aged 10-17 years in good health. Material for sequencing was blood. CDR3 DNA: TGCAGCGTTCCCGACATGAACACTGAAGCTTTCTTT. Translated: CSVPDMNTEAFF.